This T cell receptor (beta chain) was captured in a study of T cell responses to AZD1222 COVID-19 vaccine. The CDR3 length is 13 residues. Germline loops: CDR1 GTSNPN, CDR2 SVGIG (reference sequence). The V end was cut by 2 bases, the J end by 4 bases, with 10 bases between. Assay used: immunoSEQ multiplex PCR; TCRdb lists only in-frame clones, some missing. Among 96,000 or so clones, about nine tenths were seen once, and the ten largest hold about 1.5%. The sequenced sample was peripheral blood, obtained on day 0 of AZD1222 vaccination. The chain employs TRBV30 and TRBJ2-3; the D gene is possibly TRBD2 (6 bases). This receptor was taken from an adult in good health. CDR3 nucleotides: TGTGCCTGGAGTTTGACTAGTGCAGATACGCAGTATTTT. This gives the protein CAWSLTSADTQYF.